The 28 T cell receptor beta chains presented below share a single source sample, sequenced in a study of cytomegalovirus exposure and HLA in healthy donors. 13 Jbeta primers and 60 Vbeta primers were used for the PCR. Only in-frame clones appear in the TCRdb table, and some are missing; sequencing was by immunoSEQ multiplex PCR. The table records 80,000 to 95,000 clones, more than 65% of them present only once. The sequencing sample was made of PBMCs. These TCRs come from a woman between 18 and 30 years old in good health and CMV-seropositive.

This chain joins TRBV6-5 and TRBJ2-2; D unresolved. Trimming pared 5 bases from V and 3 bases from J, leaving 4 bases between. CDR3 length: 12 amino acids. In germline, CDR1 is MNHEY, CDR2 SVGAGI. The CDR3 spells CASSSYTGELFF. As DNA, the CDR3 is TGTGCCAGCAGTAGCTACACCGGGGAGCTGTTTTTT.

The chain employs TRBV6-5 and TRBJ2-6; D ambiguous. Germline CDR1 is MNHEY and CDR2 is SVGAGI. V lost 0 bases and J lost 0, with 6 bases in between. The CDR3 runs to 16 residues. This CDR3 reads CASSYSSHSGANVLTF. The CDR3 DNA is TGTGCCAGCAGTTACTCGTCCCACTCTGGGGCCAACGTCCTGACTTTC.

This chain connects TRBV4-3 to TRBJ2-3; D gene unclear. This CDR3 has 13 amino acids. Between the trimmed V and J ends, which lost 0 bases and 7 bases, there was a span of 8 bases. Germline CDR1 reads LGHNA; CDR2 reads YSLEER. As DNA, the CDR3 is TGCGCCAGCAGCCAAGATGTTGGCCATACGCAGTATTTT. Its protein product is CASSQDVGHTQYF.

This clone has just a few counts. This rearrangement joins TRBV7-6 to TRBJ1-1; D may be TRBD1 (6 bases). The CDR3 consists of 14 residues. The germline V gene encodes CDR1 SGHVS and CDR2 FNYEAQ. V lost 1 base, J lost 7 bases, and 13 bases lay in between. In DNA, the CDR3 is TGTGCCAGCAGCTTAGGCGGGGGCGCGGGTGAAGCTTTCTTT. It encodes CASSLGGGAGEAFF.

The chain joins TRBV2 to TRBJ2-7; D is perhaps TRBD1 (6 bases). Looked up from germline, CDR1 is SNHLY and CDR2 is FYNNEI. The V gene lost 5 bases and the J gene lost 4 bases, with 9 bases spanning the gap. The CDR3 has 12 residues. This CDR3 is CASSKQGYEQYF. The CDR3 bases are TGTGCCAGCAGTAAACAGGGATACGAGCAGTACTTC. The entire variable domain, with the rest obtained from reference TRBV2 and TRBJ2-7, is as follows: EPEVTQTPSHQVTQMGQEVILRCVPISNHLYFYWYRQILGQKVEFLVSFYNNEISEKSEIFDDQFSVERPDGSNFTLKIRSTKLEDSAMYFCASSKQGYEQYFGPGTRLTVT.

This chain joins TRBV7-8 and TRBJ1-1; D uncertain. V gave up 0 bases and J gave up 3 bases, with 11 bases separating them. Germline values: CDR1 SGHVS, CDR2 FQNEAQ. There are 15 residues in the CDR3. The CDR3 DNA follows: TGTGCCAGCAGCTTAGCGCGGTCGGTTTACACTGAAGCTTTCTTT. Residues: CASSLARSVYTEAFF.

V is TRBV7-2 and J is TRBJ1-1; D may be TRBD1 (6 bases). There are 16 residues in the CDR3. V gave up 2 bases and J gave up 5 bases, with 18 bases separating them. Per germline, CDR1 SGHTA and CDR2 FQGNSA. CDR3 nucleotides: TGTGCCAGCAGCTTACTCCCCCGGGGGGCAGGTACTGAAGCTTTCTTT. It codes for CASSLLPRGAGTEAFF.

The rearrangement joins TRBV4-2 to TRBJ1-6; 10 nucleotides agree with TRBD1. The CDR3 consists of 16 residues. The ends lost 4 bases at V and 5 bases at J; junction bases unmatched: 5. Germline assignment: CDR1 LGHNA and CDR2 YNFKEQ. The CDR3 DNA is TGTGCCAGCAGCCCACAGGACAGGGGGGATAATTCACCCCTCCACTTT. This encodes CASSPQDRGDNSPLHF.

The table lists this clone with a few counts. This chain links TRBV5-5 with TRBJ2-4, with 9 bases aligning to TRBD1. This CDR3 has 18 residues. Per the germline V gene, CDR1 is SGHKS and CDR2 is YYEKEE (reference sequence). V gave up 4 bases and J gave up 2 bases; unmatched junction bases: 13. CDR3 nucleotide sequence: TGTGCCAGCAGCCCTACATTCCGGGACAGGGTGACCAAAAACATTCAGTACTTC. This sequence encodes CASSPTFRDRVTKNIQYF.

V is TRBV19 and J is TRBJ2-5; TRBD2 agrees at 12 bases. The CDR3 length is 19 residues. The germline CDR1 and CDR2 sequences are LNHDA and SQIVND (reference sequence). J was trimmed by 5 bases and V by 1 base; bases with no gene match: 14. CDR3 residues: CASSIVGTSGPRGRETQYF. CDR3 coding DNA: TGTGCCAGTAGTATAGTTGGGACTAGCGGGCCTCGAGGACGGGAGACCCAGTACTTC.

The chain carries TRBV2 and TRBJ2-2; 13 nucleotides agree with TRBD2. The ends lost 6 bases at V and 7 bases at J; junction bases unmatched: 5. CDR3 length equals 15 residues. The germline gives CDR1 SNHLY, CDR2 FYNNEI. Written as DNA, the CDR3 is TGTGCCAGCAGGGCGGGACTAGCGGGGATCGGGGAGCTGTTTTTT. This encodes CASRAGLAGIGELFF.

The V call is TRBV6-1, the J call TRBJ1-1, with D possibly being TRBD1 (5 bases). This CDR3 contains 14 residues. Looked up from germline, CDR1 is MNHNS and CDR2 is SASEGT. V shed 3 bases and J shed 2 bases, with 10 bases lying between them. The CDR3 protein is CASSEQGGNTEAFF. The DNA for the CDR3 is TGTGCCAGCAGTGAGCAGGGAGGTAACACTGAAGCTTTCTTT.

V and J are TRBV7-9 and TRBJ2-3, with 7 bases fitting TRBD1. CDR1 and CDR2 from the germline V gene are SEHNR and FQNEAQ (reference sequence). The CDR3 is 16 residues long. V shed 1 base and J 3 bases; nucleotides not matched to a gene: 7. The CDR3 reads CASSLGDRDLTDTQYF. The CDR3, as DNA: TGTGCCAGCAGCTTAGGCGACAGGGATCTAACAGATACGCAGTATTTT. The entire variable domain, with the rest obtained from reference TRBV7-9 and TRBJ2-3, is as follows: DTGVSQNPRHKITKRGQNVTFRCDPISEHNRLYWYRQTLGQGPEFLTYFQNEAQLEKSRLLSDRFSAERPKGSFSTLEIQRTEQGDSAMYLCASSLGDRDLTDTQYFGPGTRLTVL.

J is TRBJ1-1 and V is TRBV30; D unclear. V lost 3 bases and J 1 base, leaving 6 bases between the germline ends. There are 12 residues in the CDR3. CDR1 is GTSNPN and CDR2 is SVGIG in the germline V gene (reference sequence). The DNA for the CDR3 is TGTGCCTGGAGACGGGGGAACACTGAAGCTTTCTTT. It specifies CAWRRGNTEAFF.

This clone was observed a few times. V and J are TRBV7-2 and TRBJ2-1, with 8 positions matching TRBD2. Germline-derived CDR1 and CDR2 are SGHTA and FQGNSA. The CDR3 runs to 16 residues. Trimming took 4 bases from V and 5 from J; bases not matched to a gene: 10. CDR3 sequence: CASSYRGGGSNNEQFF. CDR3 nucleotides: TGTGCCAGCAGCTACCGGGGCGGGGGGTCGAACAATGAGCAGTTCTTC. Drawing the rest from reference TRBV7-2 and TRBJ2-1, the complete variable domain is GAGVSQSPSNKVTEKGKDVELRCDPISGHTALYWYRQSLGQGLEFLIYFQGNSAPDKSGLPSDRFSAERTGGSVSTLTIQRTQQEDSAVYLCASSYRGGGSNNEQFFGPGTRLTVL.

J is TRBJ2-1 and V is TRBV20-1; D is uncertain. The CDR3 has 11 residues. V shed 4 bases and J shed 9 bases, with 10 bases lying between them. From germline, CDR1 is DFQATT and CDR2 SNEGSKA (reference sequence). CDR3 DNA: TGCAGTGCTACCCTAGTAAGTGAGCAGTTCTTC. Its protein product is CSATLVSEQFF.

The chain recombines TRBV10-3 with TRBJ1-6, with D uncertain. The CDR3 runs 13 residues. Germline values: CDR1 ENHRY, CDR2 SYGVKD. Trimming took off 3 bases at V and 10 bases at J, with 10 bases between the two ends. CDR3 nucleotide sequence: TGTGCCATCAGTGACGGGGTGCCCTCACCCCTCCACTTT. Protein sequence: CAISDGVPSPLHF.

The chain employs TRBV2 and TRBJ2-2; 15 positions agree with TRBD2. This CDR3 has 20 residues. V lost 6 bases, J lost 0 bases, and 11 bases stayed unmatched. The germline CDR1 and CDR2 sequences are SNHLY and FYNNEI. In DNA form, the CDR3 reads TGTGCCAGCAGCCGCGGACTAGCGGGGGGGCTAAGGGCGAACACCGGGGAGCTGTTTTTT. It is translated as CASSRGLAGGLRANTGELFF.

This clone was seen only a few times. The chain combines TRBV6-5 with TRBJ1-1; D is unresolved. This CDR3 has 13 residues. Germline values: CDR1 MNHEY, CDR2 SVGAGI. V gave up 3 bases and J gave up 4 bases, with 9 bases separating them. The CDR3 sequence is CASSYFRGTEAFF. CDR3 sequence (DNA): TGTGCCAGCAGTTATTTCCGGGGCACTGAAGCTTTCTTT.

This clone was counted a few times. V usage is TRBV29-1 and J usage is TRBJ1-2; 7 bases map to TRBD1. The CDR3 extends over 13 amino acids. Germline CDR1 and CDR2: SQVTM and ANQGSEA. V lost 4 bases to trimming and J lost 2 bases; unmatched junction nucleotides: 4. The CDR3 region is CSVGGGANYGYTF. For the CDR3, the DNA is TGCAGCGTTGGAGGGGGCGCGAACTATGGCTACACCTTC. Drawing the rest from reference TRBV29-1 and TRBJ1-2, the complete variable domain is SAVISQKPSRDICQRGTSLTIQCQVDSQVTMMFWYRQQPGQSLTLIATANQGSEATYESGFVIDKFPISRPNLTFSTLTVSNMSPEDSSIYLCSVGGGANYGYTFGSGTRLTVV.

The V gene is TRBV18, the J gene TRBJ1-4, with 7 nucleotides matching TRBD1. Unmatched junction bases numbered 2, after V lost 0 bases and J lost 4 bases. Germline V gene sequence: CDR1 KGHSH, CDR2 LQKENI. The CDR3 is 15 amino acids. The CDR3 DNA reads TGTGCCAGCTCACCACCCGGGACAGTTAATGAAAAACTGTTTTTT. It encodes CASSPPGTVNEKLFF. The full variable domain, its missing parts supplied by reference TRBV18 and TRBJ1-4, is NAGVMQNPRHLVRRRGQEARLRCSPMKGHSHVYWYRQLPEEGLKFMVYLQKENIIDESGMPKERFSAEFPKEGPSILRIQQVVRGDSAAYFCASSPPGTVNEKLFFGSGTQLSVL.

V is TRBV7-7 and J is TRBJ2-2; 9 bases are a match to TRBD2. After removal of 1 base from V and 5 bases from J, the junction contained 8 bases not matched to a gene. This CDR3 has 17 residues. Germline assignment: CDR1 SSHAT and CDR2 FNYEAQ (reference sequence). CDR3 residues: CASSLGSPAGGTGELFF. DNA of the CDR3: TGTGCCAGCAGCTTAGGGTCCCCAGCGGGGGGAACCGGGGAGCTGTTTTTT.

This clone was seen once. This chain joins TRBV6-5 and TRBJ1-5; TRBD1 matches at 11 bases. The ends lost 6 bases at V and 5 bases at J; junction bases unmatched: 6. The germline gives CDR1 MNHEY, CDR2 SVGAGI. The CDR3 totals 15 residues. CDR3 DNA sequence: TGTGCCAGCAGACTCGGACAGGGGGCTTATCAGCCCCAGCATTTT. Its protein product is CASRLGQGAYQPQHF.

V and J are TRBV5-4 and TRBJ2-7; possibly TRBD1 for D (5 bases). The ends were cut back, 0 bases at V and 4 bases at J, with 8 bases in the middle. Germline CDR1 is SGHNT and CDR2 is YYREEE (reference sequence). The CDR3 runs 13 residues. This CDR3 reads CASSLAQGYEQYF. CDR3 nucleotide sequence: TGTGCCAGCAGCTTGGCCCAGGGTTACGAGCAGTACTTC. The complete variable domain, with remaining parts taken from reference TRBV5-4 and TRBJ2-7, reads ETGVTQSPTHLIKTRGQQVTLRCSSQSGHNTVSWYQQALGQGPQFIFQYYREEENGRGNFPPRFSGLQFPNYSSELNVNALELDDSALYLCASSLAQGYEQYFGPGTRLTVT.

V is TRBV4-2 and J is TRBJ2-7, with 7 bases aligning to TRBD2. Germline-derived CDR1 and CDR2 are LGHNA and YNFKEQ. This CDR3 spans 17 amino acids. With 0 bases clipped from V and 7 bases from J, the junction kept 15 bases outside the gene matches. The CDR3 DNA reads TGTGCCAGCAGCCAAGATCTCCCTGGACTAGGGCATCGGGAGCAGTACTTC. Its protein is CASSQDLPGLGHREQYF.

The chain joins TRBV6-6 to TRBJ2-7, with D perhaps matching TRBD2 (5 bases). V gave up 1 base and J gave up 4 bases, with 14 bases separating them. Germline CDR1 and CDR2: MNHNY and SVGAGI (reference sequence). The CDR3 has 15 residues. The CDR3 spells CASSYFPGAVYEQYF. CDR3 DNA sequence: TGTGCCAGCAGTTACTTTCCAGGAGCGGTTTACGAGCAGTACTTC.

The rearrangement uses TRBV5-1 and TRBJ2-3; the D gene is possibly TRBD1 (5 bases). The CDR3 extends over 13 amino acids. Trimming took 4 bases from V and 0 from J, leaving 6 bases between them. Germline V gene data show CDR1 as SGHRS and CDR2 as YFSETQ. CDR3 in amino acids: CASSQGSTDTQYF. The CDR3 nucleotides read TGCGCCAGCAGCCAGGGCAGCACAGATACGCAGTATTTT. The whole variable domain, remainder taken from reference TRBV5-1 and TRBJ2-3, is KAGVTQTPRYLIKTRGQQVTLSCSPISGHRSVSWYQQTPGQGLQFLFEYFSETQRNKGNFPGRFSGRQFSNSRSEMNVSTLELGDSALYLCASSQGSTDTQYFGPGTRLTVL.

This chain joins TRBV7-3 and TRBJ1-4; 10 nucleotides line up with TRBD1. CDR1 SGHTA and CDR2 FQGTGA come from the germline V gene. Trimming at V came to 2 bases and at J to 7 bases, leaving 4 bases not matched to a gene. The CDR3 sequence is 15 residues long. The CDR3 reads CASSLSGTGVEKLFF. In nucleotides, the CDR3 is TGTGCCAGCAGCTTATCCGGGACAGGGGTTGAAAAACTGTTTTTT.